One sample yielded the 24 T cell receptor beta chains listed below, sequenced in a study of draining lymph node invasion in breast cancer. MiXCR, applied by TCRdb to the bulk RNA-seq reads, yields one record per CDR3 protein. The data contain some 2,500 distinct CDR3 sequences, 55% to 75% of them singletons. Memory regulatory T cells were sorted as CD4+ CD45RA- CD25high cells. Material for sequencing was sorted memory Tregs from a lymph node. The receptors stem from a female donor with luminal breast cancer.

V is TRBV24-1 and J is TRBJ1-1, with 8 nucleotides matching TRBD1. The V segment lost 6 bases and the J segment 2 bases; nucleotides outside the gene matches: 4. The CDR3 extends over 14 amino acids. Germline V gene lookup returns CDR1 KGHDR and CDR2 SFDVKD. The CDR3 here is CATSHTGGNTEAFF. The CDR3 nucleotides read TGTGCCACCAGTCATACAGGGGGAAACACTGAAGCTTTCTTT.

The gene calls are TRBV27 and TRBJ2-7; the D gene is possibly TRBD1 (6 bases). Germline V gene data show CDR1 as MNHEY and CDR2 as SMNVEV (reference sequence). V was trimmed by 5 bases and J by 3 bases, leaving 8 bases between them. The CDR3 runs to 12 residues. CDR3 sequence (DNA): TGTGCCAGCAGTCCACAGGGCTACGAGCAGTACTTC. Translation: CASSPQGYEQYF.

The rearrangement links TRBV20-1 to TRBJ1-5; TRBD1 is a possible D gene (6 bases). The CDR3 consists of 13 residues. Between the trimmed V and J ends, which lost 7 bases and 4 bases, there was a span of 14 bases. Germline CDR1 and CDR2: DFQATT and SNEGSKA (reference sequence). DNA for the CDR3: TGCAGTGTTGCACAGGGTCATAATCAGCCCCAGCATTTT. Its protein product is CSVAQGHNQPQHF.

This clonotype was found a few times. The rearrangement links TRBV20-1 to TRBJ2-5; 7 positions match TRBD1. The CDR3 loop spans 12 amino acids. CDR1 and CDR2 (germline): DFQATT, SNEGSKA (reference sequence). Trimming took 3 bases from V and 5 from J; bases not matched to a gene: 3. The CDR3 here is CSASLQGETQYF. The DNA for the CDR3 is TGCAGTGCTAGTTTACAGGGGGAGACCCAGTACTTC.

The genes are TRBV5-1 and TRBJ1-5; TRBD1 matches at 11 bases. The CDR3 is made up of 18 amino acids. In germline, CDR1 is SGHRS, CDR2 YFSETQ. The J segment lost 6 bases and the V segment lost 0 bases, leaving 11 bases of the junction unmatched. The CDR3 nucleotides read TGCGCCAGCAGCTTGGCCAAGGACAGGGGGCTACGGTCTCAGCCCCAGCATTTT. Translating gives CASSLAKDRGLRSQPQHF.

The J gene is TRBJ1-2, the V gene TRBV12-3 or TRBV12-4; perhaps TRBD1 as D (5 bases). CDR3 size: 13 residues. V dropped 5 bases and J dropped 4 bases, with 11 bases sitting between them. CDR3 nucleotides: TGTGCCAGCAGTCCCGGGGCAACCTATGGCTACACCTTC. This encodes CASSPGATYGYTF.

V usage is TRBV20-1 and J usage is TRBJ1-5, with D possibly matching TRBD1 (5 bases). From germline, CDR1 is DFQATT and CDR2 SNEGSKA (reference sequence). The ends were cut back, 5 bases at V and 5 bases at J, with 10 bases in the middle. CDR3 length: 12 residues. The CDR3 is CSASRGDQPQHF. CDR3 in DNA: TGCAGTGCTTCCCGGGGGGATCAGCCCCAGCATTTT.

This rearrangement joins TRBV29-1 to TRBJ2-1; D possibly corresponds to TRBD2 (5 bases). There are 10 residues in the CDR3. Trimming stripped 4 bases from V and 10 bases from J, with 8 bases between. Germline V gene sequence: CDR1 SQVTM, CDR2 ANQGSEA. CDR3 in amino acids: CSVARGEQFF. CDR3 bases: TGCAGCGTTGCTCGGGGAGAGCAGTTCTTC.

The chain couples TRBV4-2 to TRBJ2-5; possibly TRBD2 for D (6 bases). Germline V lookup: CDR1 LGHNA, CDR2 YNFKEQ. The CDR3 loop spans 14 amino acids. With 4 bases removed from V and 4 bases from J, the gap between germline ends came to 13 bases. The CDR3 DNA sequence: TGTGCCAGCAGCCGGGCTGGGAGGAGAGAGACCCAGTACTTC. Encoded protein: CASSRAGRRETQYF.

V usage is TRBV7-9 and J usage is TRBJ1-6; D might be TRBD1 (5 bases). This CDR3 has 16 residues. Trimming shortened V by 1 base and J by 9 bases, and 16 bases separated the two germline ends. From germline, CDR1 is SEHNR and CDR2 FQNEAQ (reference sequence). As DNA, the CDR3 is TGTGCCAGCAGCTTAGGGCTGGGGCAGGCGAGTTCACCCCTCCACTTT. Protein: CASSLGLGQASSPLHF. The entire variable domain, with the rest obtained from reference TRBV7-9 and TRBJ1-6, is as follows: DTGVSQNPRHKITKRGQNVTFRCDPISEHNRLYWYRQTLGQGPEFLTYFQNEAQLEKSRLLSDRFSAERPKGSFSTLEIQRTEQGDSAMYLCASSLGLGQASSPLHFGNGTRLTVT.

The V gene is TRBV25-1, the J gene TRBJ2-1, with a weak D call TRBD2 (5 bases). CDR1 MGHDK and CDR2 SYGVNS come from the germline V gene. Trimming took 4 bases from V and 10 from J, leaving 11 bases between them. The CDR3 has 12 residues. CDR3 sequence reads: CASSVPGIEQFF. CDR3 bases: TGTGCCAGCAGTGTCCCCGGGATCGAGCAGTTCTTC.

This chain links TRBV2 with TRBJ1-1, with D unclear. Trimming took off 4 bases at V and 1 base at J, with 7 bases between the two ends. CDR1 SNHLY and CDR2 FYNNEI come from the germline V gene. The CDR3 totals 13 residues. CDR3 region: CASSGGANTEAFF. The CDR3 nucleotides are TGTGCCAGCAGTGGTGGCGCGAACACTGAAGCTTTCTTT.

This clonotype was seen a single time. The rearrangement uses TRBV11-2 and TRBJ1-1; D remains ambiguous. Germline values: CDR1 SGHAT, CDR2 FQNNGV. V was pared by 3 bases and J by 0 bases, with 8 bases between. CDR3 length: 14 residues. CDR3 sequence: CASSFRTMNTEAFF. The CDR3 DNA reads as TGTGCCAGCAGCTTTAGGACCATGAACACTGAAGCTTTCTTT.

The V gene is TRBV5-1, the J gene TRBJ1-1, with 8 bases matching TRBD1. V trimming: 1 base; J trimming: 3 bases; junction bases outside the gene matches: 5. This CDR3 contains 15 residues. Germline V CDR1 and CDR2: SGHRS, YFSETQ. CDR3 DNA sequence: TGCGCCAGCAGCTTGAGAACAGGGGGGGACACTGAAGCTTTCTTT. This sequence encodes CASSLRTGGDTEAFF.

The chain uses TRBV20-1 and TRBJ1-1, with D unclear. Between the trimmed V and J ends, which lost 3 bases and 2 bases, there was a span of 13 bases. CDR3 length: 14 residues. Germline V gene sequence: CDR1 DFQATT, CDR2 SNEGSKA (reference sequence). The CDR3 region is CSASSDMVNTEAFF. The DNA of the CDR3 is TGCAGTGCTAGCTCTGACATGGTTAACACTGAAGCTTTCTTT.

This clonotype was seen a handful of times. J is TRBJ1-1 and V is TRBV6-1; D gene ambiguous. Trimming removed 6 bases from V and 7 bases from J, with 12 bases in between. The CDR3 runs 12 residues. Germline CDR1 is MNHNS and CDR2 is SASEGT. CDR3 coding DNA: TGTGCCAGCAGATCGCCCCGGGGTGAAGCTTTCTTT. Its translation is CASRSPRGEAFF.

This clonotype was recorded only once. The genes are TRBV5-1 and TRBJ2-1, with 7 bases matching TRBD2. The CDR3 is 17 amino acids. Trimming cost V 2 bases and J 0 bases; bases outside gene matches: 8. Germline values: CDR1 SGHRS, CDR2 YFSETQ. The CDR3 DNA sequence: TGCGCCAGCAGCTTACTAGCGTGGGAGAGCTCCTACAATGAGCAGTTCTTC. Amino acids: CASSLLAWESSYNEQFF.

Only a few counts were recorded for this clonotype. The chain joins TRBV27 to TRBJ2-1; possible D gene TRBD1, 5 bases. The V gene lost 3 bases and the J gene lost 9 bases, with 9 bases spanning the gap. Germline V gene data show CDR1 as MNHEY and CDR2 as SMNVEV (reference sequence). The CDR3 sequence is 12 residues long. The CDR3 DNA reads as TGTGCCAGCAGTTTGGGGCGGAGTGAGCAGTTCTTC. Its protein product is CASSLGRSEQFF.

The chain joins TRBV5-6 to TRBJ2-1; D is possibly TRBD2 (6 bases). Germline lookup yields CDR1 SGHDT and CDR2 YYEEEE. V was pared by 1 base and J by 2 bases, with 7 bases between. The CDR3 contains 14 residues. Here the CDR3 reads CASSLPGAYNEQFF. The CDR3 nucleotides are TGTGCCAGCAGCTTGCCGGGGGCCTACAATGAGCAGTTCTTC.

V gene TRBV14 combines with J gene TRBJ1-4; D remains unclear. The V end was cut by 4 bases, the J end by 7 bases, with 7 bases between. The CDR3 sequence is 12 residues long. Germline V lookup: CDR1 SGHDN, CDR2 FVKESK. Here the CDR3 DNA reads TGTGCCAGCAGCCTCCGCGCTGAAAAACTGTTTTTT. Encoded protein: CASSLRAEKLFF.

The chain employs TRBV18 and TRBJ1-6; perhaps TRBD1 as D (6 bases). The ends were cut back, 5 bases at V and 8 bases at J, with 19 bases in the middle. This CDR3 spans 16 amino acids. Per germline, CDR1 KGHSH and CDR2 LQKENI. The CDR3 region is CASSSQGPYGYSPLHF. In nucleotides, the CDR3 is TGTGCCAGCTCAAGTCAGGGGCCCTATGGCTATTCACCCCTCCACTTT.

The chain links TRBV7-2 to TRBJ2-7; the match to TRBD1 covers 10 bases. The germline CDR1 and CDR2 sequences are SGHTA and FQGNSA. The CDR3 runs 14 residues. The ends lost 4 bases at V and 6 bases at J; junction bases unmatched: 6. CDR3 amino acids: CASSSTGQGFEQYF. For the CDR3, the DNA is TGTGCCAGCAGCTCCACGGGACAGGGGTTCGAGCAGTACTTC.

V and J are TRBV20-1 and TRBJ2-5; no clear D. CDR1 and CDR2 from the germline V gene are DFQATT and SNEGSKA (reference sequence). V lost 1 base and J 5 bases, leaving 20 bases between the germline ends. The CDR3 runs to 16 residues. In nucleotides, the CDR3 is TGCAGTGCTAGAGCCGGCTGGGAAAGAAGGCTGGAGACCCAGTACTTC. Translation gives CSARAGWERRLETQYF.

The chain is built from TRBV4-1 and TRBJ2-7; 7 nucleotides align to TRBD1. This CDR3 has 15 residues. The germline gives CDR1 MGHRA, CDR2 YSYEKL. Trimming removed 0 bases from V and 7 bases from J; junction bases left unmatched: 9. The CDR3 here is CASSQEGTEGNEQYF. CDR3 sequence (DNA): TGCGCCAGCAGCCAAGAAGGGACAGAGGGAAATGAGCAGTACTTC.